This TCR beta chain was sequenced for a study of identical twins. Overall study findings and caveats: A partial confounding effect on zero-insertion analyses could come from invariant MAIT and iNKT cells. Abundant beta clonotypes from cord blood had fewer insertions, unlike memory repertoires, which showed none.

The CDR3 covers 12 residues. Germline-derived CDR1 and CDR2 are DFQATT and SNEGSKA (reference sequence). V was shortened by 4 bases and J by 4 bases, with 10 bases between the two germline ends. TCRdb re-derived calls from the 5' RACE reads in MiXCR, one entry per CDR3 protein. The profile shows 310,000 or so distinct CDR3 sequences, 8.5% to 9.5% of them singletons. Remarks on this clonotype: What it binds is not known.

These same records also appear under a second study, on yellow fever vaccine responses in identical twins.

The chain joins TRBV20-1 to TRBJ1-1; D not resolved. The receptor comes from a woman between 18 and 29 years old in good health. Sequenced sample: CD8+ T cells sorted from blood. In DNA, the CDR3 is TGCAGTGCTATAAGGGTAGGCACTGAAGCTTTCTTT. Protein product: CSAIRVGTEAFF.